What follows is one T cell receptor beta chain and its context. The sample holds one count of this clone. Which antigen it targets is not known. Per-base qualities were not stored, and no clone one base away is much larger. This entry belongs to a study of blood T cell repertoires in COVID-19 (dated by TCRdb to 2019 to 2021). For the wider study: The collaborator samples originated in the United States, Italy and Spain and spanned the acute and convalescent phases of COVID-19. HLA class I and class II types, where available, came from metadata supplied by the sample provider rather than from assay-based typing. A freely available public database, intended as a resource for researchers studying the immune response to SARS-CoV-2, is where the repertoires were released. The samples were drawn from two sources: the first 160 participants of the ongoing ImmuneRACE study, and fewer than 1,500 subjects contributed by 6 global collaborators. Deeply sampled blood TCRbeta repertoires from subjects exposed to, actively infected with, or recovered from COVID-19 were included in the dataset. The prospective study material was composed of cDNA or gDNA derived from T cells, B-cell-depleted T cells, or PBMCs. The sample metadata nearly always contained a de-identified subject ID, COVID-19 status, age in years and sex. The full study reports these points: The quantity of clinical and demographic metadata differed by source and by participant and was supplied without curation.

TCRbeta CDR3 regions were amplified from genomic DNA by means of the immunoSEQ Assay, a bias-controlled multiplex PCR. Per the source publication's procedure: Nucleated cell counts per sample were estimated from amplification of reference gene primers within the assay. To quantify the absolute abundance of each unique TCRbeta CDR3 rearrangement, sequence reads were collapsed and filtered. Productive Simpson clonality was computed per sample as the square root of Simpson's diversity index over productive rearrangements. Here the immuneACCESS table is served through TCRdb, limited to in-frame sequences with V and J called. Missing clones are a known gap in these copies; in checked studies unresolved V genes cover under half, and the rest lacks a known reason. V and J calls and clone size are given by that table; D and trimming were obtained from the DNA. Recorded for this sample are over 200,000 clones; approximately 85% of them occurred a single time. Of the sample, around 1.8% falls within the top ten clones.

In the prospective study, participants were about 18 to 100 years old, resided in about two dozen geographic areas of the United States, and were enrolled through a virtual design. In the prospective study, cohorts were assigned on the basis of participant-reported clinical history obtained from a screening survey and a study questionnaire. Recovered participants in ImmuneRACE Cohort 3 were defined as having two consecutive negative NP/OP PCR tests, clearance from a healthcare professional, or resolution of symptoms. In the prospective study, whole blood, serum and a nasopharyngeal or oropharyngeal swab were collected from each participant by mobile phlebotomists. Participants in the prospective study had the option to provide additional blood draws and questionnaires over a 2-month period. Prospective study blood samples were shipped either frozen or at room temperature before DNA extraction.

The sample consisted of PBMCs or T cells enriched from blood (not recorded which). The source is a woman in her fifties or sixties who had recovered from COVID-19.

The DNA is as follows: TGTGCCAGCAGCCAAGATCAGGGGCCAAGCAATCAGCCCCAGCATTTT. Translated, it gives CASSQDQGPSNQPQHF. The chain couples TRBV4-2 to TRBJ1-5, and the D gene may be TRBD1, 6 bases matching. V is shortened by 0 bases, J by 1 base, and the region joining them spans 10 bases. CDR1 and CDR2 were assigned from the germline V gene as LGHNA and YNFKEQ. Including the terminal cysteine and phenylalanine, the CDR3 comprises 16 residues. Only the CDR3 part of the read is kept: 48 bases, read in frame from the first base.